In its sample, the clone carrying this TCR beta chain was seen once. Antigen unknown. This entry is derived from a study of early stage breast cancer tumors. Turning to the study itself: Under 10 ER+/PR+/HER2- tumors were invasive ductal; a few were invasive lobular. Average read coverage per sample was approximately 9.4-fold.

Study-wide points: Blood repertoires resembled normal breast more than tumor. Bulk DNA sequencing of unsorted cells missed chain pairing and markers.

Libraries were prepared by immunoSEQ multiplex PCR; TCRdb keeps only in-frame clonotypes and omits some of them. The sample includes about 48,000 clones, approximately 83% of them seen just once. The CDR3 totals 21 residues. Trimming took 0 bases from V and 7 from J, leaving 34 bases between them. Germline lookup yields CDR1 LGHNA and CDR2 YSLEER. This clonotype was sampled from a person aged 45 to 59 with breast cancer. The V and J genes are TRBV4-3 and TRBJ2-7, with D perhaps matching TRBD1 (8 bases). Sequencing was carried out using blood. In DNA form, the CDR3 reads TGCGCCAGCAGCCAAGAATTGGACAGGGTGGCCTTGGCTAGCGGCTTAGGGGAGCAGTACTTC. Translation: CASSQELDRVALASGLGEQYF.